This T cell receptor (beta chain) was retrieved from a study of blood T cell repertoires in COVID-19. About the research overall: Samples of COVID-19 (acute and convalescent) were obtained from the United States, Italy and Spain. In each case, the material was cDNA or gDNA derived from T cells, B-cell-depleted T cells, or PBMCs.

Measured with immunoSEQ multiplex PCR; TCRdb has only the in-frame clones, and not every one. Here the sample spans around 260,000 clones, approximately 83% being singletons. The CDR3 sequence is 15 residues long. V was clipped by 4 bases and J by 4 bases, with 15 bases between them. The germline gives CDR1 SGHRS, CDR2 YFSETQ. The sequence came from a woman in her twenties or thirties who had recovered from COVID-19. Sequencing was done on a sample of PBMCs or T cells enriched from blood (not recorded which). The chain has TRBV5-1 and TRBJ1-3, with a possible D match to TRBD1 (5 bases). This chain's CDR3 is CASSPGGMGGNTIYF. The DNA for the CDR3 is TGCGCCAGCAGCCCCGGGGGAATGGGCGGAAACACCATATATTTT.